The TCR beta chain described here comes from a study of beta chain features in type 1 diabetes. General study findings and limits: Naive, central memory and Treg TCRB repertoires seemed to resemble each other more closely in patients than they did in healthy donors. Any HLA effect on TCRB rearrangement was left unresolved by small sub-analyses. Possibly, sequencing cDNA over-represented cells that had high TCR expression levels.

CDR3 size: 15 residues. Trimming removed 2 bases at V and 5 bases at J, with 15 bases between. Germline CDR1 LNHDA, CDR2 SQIVND (reference sequence). In regard to this clone: Its specificity is unknown.

The authors reverse transcribed all of the isolated RNA, so sequencing captured expressed TCRB transcripts. Measured with immunoSEQ multiplex PCR; TCRdb has only the in-frame clones, and not every one. Of nearly 250,000 clones in the sample, roughly 13% were seen once. CD4+ cells of the naive, central memory, regulatory and stem cell-like memory types were sorted via CD45RO/CCR7/CD25/CD127/CD95/CD27. The chain carries TRBV19 and TRBJ1-2, with a possible D match to TRBD1 (5 bases). The sequence was obtained from a woman aged 40 to 50 in good health. Material: naive CD4+ T cells from blood. CDR3 nucleotide sequence: TGTGCCAGTAGTATAACACAGGAAGAGATATATGGCTACACCTTC. Amino acids: CASSITQEEIYGYTF.